The clone carrying this T cell receptor (beta chain) has a handful of counts. Antigen: not known. The PCR had 60 Vbeta and 13 Jbeta primers. Sequencing used immunoSEQ multiplex PCR; TCRdb keeps in-frame clones, though not all of them. Among roughly 250,000 clones listed, around 65% were seen once. This record comes from a study of cytomegalovirus exposure and HLA in healthy donors. Notes on the study in general: Rare TCR sequences predominated, though certain public TCRs were found in many donors.

There are 13 residues in the CDR3. Trimming pared 9 bases from V and 2 bases from J, leaving 14 bases between. Looked up from germline, CDR1 is ENHRY and CDR2 is SYGVKD. The chain links TRBV10-3 to TRBJ2-7; possibly TRBD1 for D (6 bases). The sequenced sample was PBMCs. This clonotype was obtained from a female donor in good health and CMV-seronegative. This chain's CDR3 is CAMSQGGPYEQYF. The CDR3 bases are TGTGCCATGTCACAGGGTGGGCCCTACGAGCAGTACTTC.